The clone carrying this TCR beta chain was picked up many times. Its cognate antigen is unknown. The data derive from a study of early T cells in non-severe SARS-CoV-2 infection. Study-level information: Sequencing targeted bulk RNA from unsorted whole blood, leaving chains unpaired. The study, taken as a whole, reports: Private and CD4 specificities were missed by VDJdb matching, skewed to anti-spike CD8.

Attachment of unique molecular identifiers to individual cDNA molecules was performed. A single record per CDR3 protein comes from TCRdb applying MiXCR to the 5' RACE reads. Of about 46,000 distinct CDR3 sequences in the sample, less than 10% are singletons; the top ten hold around 5.3%. This specimen consisted of whole blood, obtained at baseline. The sequence was collected from an adult who was a healthcare worker with PCR-confirmed SARS-CoV-2 infection or an uninfected control (not recorded which).

The DNA for the CDR3 is TGTGCCAGCGGCGATGGAGGGGCTTCCTACAATGAGCAGTTCTTC. Residues: CASGDGGASYNEQFF. V gene TRBV28 combines with J gene TRBJ2-1, with D maybe TRBD2 (6 bases). The CDR3 runs 15 residues. CDR1 is MDHEN, CDR2 SYDVKM, per germline. Trimming took 8 bases from V and 1 from J, leaving 15 bases between them. The full variable domain, rest sourced from reference TRBV28 and TRBJ2-1, is DVKVTQSSRYLVKRTGEKVFLECVQDMDHENMFWYRQDPGLGLRLIYFSYDVKMKEKGDIPEGYSVSREKKERFSLILESASTNQTSMYLCASGDGGASYNEQFFGPGTRLTVL.